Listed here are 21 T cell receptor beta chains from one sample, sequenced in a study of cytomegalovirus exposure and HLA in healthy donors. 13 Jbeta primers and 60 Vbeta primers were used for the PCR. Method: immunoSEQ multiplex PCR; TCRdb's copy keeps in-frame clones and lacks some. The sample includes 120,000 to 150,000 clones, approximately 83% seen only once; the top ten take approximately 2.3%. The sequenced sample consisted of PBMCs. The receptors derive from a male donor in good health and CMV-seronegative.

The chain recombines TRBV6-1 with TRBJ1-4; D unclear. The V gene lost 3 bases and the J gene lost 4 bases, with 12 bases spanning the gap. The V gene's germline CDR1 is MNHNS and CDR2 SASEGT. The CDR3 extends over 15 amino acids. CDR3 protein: CASSERASGNEKLFF. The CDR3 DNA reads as TGTGCCAGCAGTGAGAGGGCGTCCGGTAATGAAAAACTGTTTTTT.

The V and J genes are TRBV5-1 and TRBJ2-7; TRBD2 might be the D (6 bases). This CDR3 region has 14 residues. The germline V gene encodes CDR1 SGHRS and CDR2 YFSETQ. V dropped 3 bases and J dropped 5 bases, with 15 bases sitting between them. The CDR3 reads CASSSTNGSDEQYF. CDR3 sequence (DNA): TGCGCCAGCAGCTCCACTAACGGGAGTGACGAGCAGTACTTC.

The CDR3 DNA is TGTGCCAGTAGTCCCTGGACAGGGGGAGGTGAAGCTTTCTTT. It yields the protein CASSPWTGGGEAFF. The rearrangement links TRBV19 to TRBJ1-1; 10 bases align to TRBD1. This CDR3 spans 14 amino acids. V was pared by 5 bases and J by 7 bases, with 7 bases of the junction left unmatched. Germline CDR1 reads LNHDA; CDR2 reads SQIVND (reference sequence). Drawing the rest from reference TRBV19 and TRBJ1-1, the complete variable domain is DGGITQSPKYLFRKEGQNVTLSCEQNLNHDAMYWYRQDPGQGLRLIYYSQIVNDFQKGDIAEGYSVSREKKESFPLTVTSAQKNPTAFYLCASSPWTGGGEAFFGQGTRLTVV.

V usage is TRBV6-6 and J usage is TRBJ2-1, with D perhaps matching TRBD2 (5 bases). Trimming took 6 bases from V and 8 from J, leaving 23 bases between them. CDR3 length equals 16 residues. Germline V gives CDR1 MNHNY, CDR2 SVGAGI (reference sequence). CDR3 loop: CASSRGISIGGHEQFF. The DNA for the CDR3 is TGTGCCAGCAGCCGGGGTATATCCATTGGTGGACATGAGCAGTTCTTC.

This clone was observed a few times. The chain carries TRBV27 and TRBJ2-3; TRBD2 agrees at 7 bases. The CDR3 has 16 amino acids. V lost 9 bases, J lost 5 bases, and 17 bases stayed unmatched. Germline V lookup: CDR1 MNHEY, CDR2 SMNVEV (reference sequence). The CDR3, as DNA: TGTGCCAGGGTAGGAAATTGGCGGGAGCAAGTAGATACGCAGTATTTT. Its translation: CARVGNWREQVDTQYF.

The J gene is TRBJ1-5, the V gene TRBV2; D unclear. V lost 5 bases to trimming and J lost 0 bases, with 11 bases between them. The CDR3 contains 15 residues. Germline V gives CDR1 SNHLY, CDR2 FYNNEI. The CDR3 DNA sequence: TGTGCCAGCAGTTTCGAAGACTATAGCAATCAGCCCCAGCATTTT. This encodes CASSFEDYSNQPQHF.

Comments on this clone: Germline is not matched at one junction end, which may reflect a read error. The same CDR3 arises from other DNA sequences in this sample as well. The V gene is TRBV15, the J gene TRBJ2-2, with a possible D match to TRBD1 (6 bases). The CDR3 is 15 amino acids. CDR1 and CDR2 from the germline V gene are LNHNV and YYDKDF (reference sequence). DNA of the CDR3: TGTGCCACCAGTCGGCAGGGGCACACCACCGGAGAGCTGTTTTTT. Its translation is CATSRQGHTTGELFF.

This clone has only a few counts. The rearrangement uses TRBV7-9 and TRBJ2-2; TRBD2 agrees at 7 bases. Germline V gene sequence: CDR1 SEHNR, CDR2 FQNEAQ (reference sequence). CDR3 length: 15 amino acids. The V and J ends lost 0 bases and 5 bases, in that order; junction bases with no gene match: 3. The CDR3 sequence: CASSLAGGRTGELFF. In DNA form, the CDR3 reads TGTGCCAGCAGCTTAGCGGGAGGGCGGACCGGGGAGCTGTTTTTT.

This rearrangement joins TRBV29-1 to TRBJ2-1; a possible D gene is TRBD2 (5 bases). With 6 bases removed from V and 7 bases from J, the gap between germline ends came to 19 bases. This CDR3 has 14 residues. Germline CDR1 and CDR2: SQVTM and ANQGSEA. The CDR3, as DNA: TGCAGCGTCCCGTCCTGGGAGCGGCTGAATGAGCAGTTCTTC. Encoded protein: CSVPSWERLNEQFF.

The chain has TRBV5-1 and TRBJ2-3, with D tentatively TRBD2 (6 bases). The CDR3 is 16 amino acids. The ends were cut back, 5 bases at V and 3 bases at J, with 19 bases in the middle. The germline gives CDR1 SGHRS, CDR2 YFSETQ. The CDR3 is CASRPSLAGRTDTQYF. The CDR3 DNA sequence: TGCGCCAGCAGACCCTCGTTGGCGGGACGGACAGATACGCAGTATTTT.

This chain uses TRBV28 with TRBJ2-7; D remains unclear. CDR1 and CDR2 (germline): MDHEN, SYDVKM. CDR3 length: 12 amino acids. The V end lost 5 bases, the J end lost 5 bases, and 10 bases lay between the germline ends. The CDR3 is CASSPHMDEQYF. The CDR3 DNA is TGTGCCAGCAGTCCCCACATGGACGAGCAGTACTTC.

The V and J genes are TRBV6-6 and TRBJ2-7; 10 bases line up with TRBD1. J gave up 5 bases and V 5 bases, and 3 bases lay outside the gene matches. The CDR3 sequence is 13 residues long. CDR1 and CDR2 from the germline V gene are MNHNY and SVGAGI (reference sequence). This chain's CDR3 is CASSRTGGNEQYF. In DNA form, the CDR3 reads TGTGCCAGCAGTAGGACAGGGGGAAACGAGCAGTACTTC.

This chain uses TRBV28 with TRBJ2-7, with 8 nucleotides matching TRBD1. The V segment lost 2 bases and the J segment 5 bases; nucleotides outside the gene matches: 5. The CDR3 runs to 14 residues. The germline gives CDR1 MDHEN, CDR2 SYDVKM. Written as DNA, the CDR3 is TGTGCCAGCAGTTTAGTGGACAGGGACCACGAGCAGTACTTC. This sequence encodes CASSLVDRDHEQYF.

The CDR3 nucleotides read TGTGCCAGCAGTGAACTCGAGCAGTACTTC. Its translation is CASSELEQYF. The chain employs TRBV2 and TRBJ2-7; D is undetermined. Germline V gene sequence: CDR1 SNHLY, CDR2 FYNNEI. Trimming removed 2 bases at V and 6 bases at J, with 2 bases between. This CDR3 has 10 amino acids.

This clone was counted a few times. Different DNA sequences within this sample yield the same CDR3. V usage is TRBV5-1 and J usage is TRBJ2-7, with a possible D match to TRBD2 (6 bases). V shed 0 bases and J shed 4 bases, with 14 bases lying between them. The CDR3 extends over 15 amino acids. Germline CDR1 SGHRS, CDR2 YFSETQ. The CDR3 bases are TGCGCCAGCAGCTTGGGAGGGAGGACCACTTACGAGCAGTACTTC. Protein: CASSLGGRTTYEQYF.

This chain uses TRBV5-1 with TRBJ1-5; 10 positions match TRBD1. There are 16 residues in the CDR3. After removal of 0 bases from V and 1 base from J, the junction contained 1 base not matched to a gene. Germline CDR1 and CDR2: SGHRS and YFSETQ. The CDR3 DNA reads TGCGCCAGCAGCTTGGGGACAGGGGGAAGCAATCAGCCCCAGCATTTT. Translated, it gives CASSLGTGGSNQPQHF.

The CDR3 DNA follows: TGCGCCAGCAGCCACCGGGACAGGGGTGAGACCCAGTACTTC. Amino acid sequence: CASSHRDRGETQYF. The chain carries TRBV4-3 and TRBJ2-5, with 10 bases identical to TRBD1. V was pared by 3 bases and J by 5 bases, with 3 bases of the junction left unmatched. Per germline, CDR1 LGHNA and CDR2 YSLEER. The CDR3 spans 14 residues.

CDR3 region: CAWSPLPDRAMNTGELFF. The CDR3 nucleotides are TGTGCCTGGAGTCCACTTCCCGACAGGGCGATGAACACCGGGGAGCTGTTTTTT. V usage is TRBV30 and J usage is TRBJ2-2; 7 bases match TRBD1. The J segment lost 1 base and the V segment lost 2 bases, leaving 13 bases of the junction unmatched. The CDR3 covers 18 residues. The germline CDR1 and CDR2 sequences are GTSNPN and SVGIG (reference sequence).

This chain's CDR3 is CASSQEEAGSYEQYF. The CDR3 nucleotides are TGCGCCAGCAGCCAAGAAGAGGCGGGGTCCTACGAGCAGTACTTC. The chain joins TRBV4-3 to TRBJ2-7; possibly TRBD2 for D (6 bases). V lost 0 bases to trimming and J lost 1 base, with 10 bases between them. Per germline, CDR1 LGHNA and CDR2 YSLEER. CDR3 length equals 15 residues.

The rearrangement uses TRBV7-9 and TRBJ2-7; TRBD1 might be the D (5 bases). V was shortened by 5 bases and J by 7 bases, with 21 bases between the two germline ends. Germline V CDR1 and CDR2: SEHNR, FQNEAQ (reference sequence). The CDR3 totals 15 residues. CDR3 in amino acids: CASSPSGALEREQYF. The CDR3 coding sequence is TGTGCCAGCAGCCCTTCTGGGGCCCTAGAGAGGGAGCAGTACTTC.

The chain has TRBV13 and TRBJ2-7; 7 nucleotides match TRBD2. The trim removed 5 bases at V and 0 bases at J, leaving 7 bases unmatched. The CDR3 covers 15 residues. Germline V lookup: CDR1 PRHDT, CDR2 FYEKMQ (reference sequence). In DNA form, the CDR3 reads TGTGCCAGCAGCGACACTAGCGACTTCTCCTACGAGCAGTACTTC. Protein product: CASSDTSDFSYEQYF.